This T cell receptor (beta chain) was obtained from a study of T-cell reconstitution after alpha-beta-depleted transplantation in children. V was cut by 2 bases and J by 2 bases, with 8 bases left in between. The germline V gene has CDR1 MNHEY and CDR2 SMNVEV (reference sequence). This CDR3 contains 14 residues. A remark on this clonotype: Its antigen is as yet unknown.

Unique molecular identifiers were used in preparing the TCRbeta library. TCRdb re-derived calls from the PCR reads in MiXCR, one entry per CDR3 protein. There are about a million distinct CDR3 sequences in the sample; 25% to 30% occur only once, and about 28% lies in the top ten. Study-wide findings and caveats: Alpha-beta T cells present about two months after transplant were reported to originate from several hundred expanded graft clones. T cells produced anew were the main source of T-cell counts and diversity one year after transplant. Certain patients had high TCRbeta diversity at day 60, and it came from recipient T cells and thymic progenitors that survived.

The chain recombines TRBV27 with TRBJ2-3; D not certain. The sample in question was PBMCs, mostly from graft donor cells, obtained 360 days after TCRalphabeta/CD19-depleted stem cell transplant. This clonotype originated in a boy younger than two who had a stem cell transplant for SCID, so the T cells may come from the graft donor. CDR3 sequence (DNA): TGTGCCAGCAGTTTAGGGCGATTCACAGATACGCAGTATTTT. It encodes CASSLGRFTDTQYF.